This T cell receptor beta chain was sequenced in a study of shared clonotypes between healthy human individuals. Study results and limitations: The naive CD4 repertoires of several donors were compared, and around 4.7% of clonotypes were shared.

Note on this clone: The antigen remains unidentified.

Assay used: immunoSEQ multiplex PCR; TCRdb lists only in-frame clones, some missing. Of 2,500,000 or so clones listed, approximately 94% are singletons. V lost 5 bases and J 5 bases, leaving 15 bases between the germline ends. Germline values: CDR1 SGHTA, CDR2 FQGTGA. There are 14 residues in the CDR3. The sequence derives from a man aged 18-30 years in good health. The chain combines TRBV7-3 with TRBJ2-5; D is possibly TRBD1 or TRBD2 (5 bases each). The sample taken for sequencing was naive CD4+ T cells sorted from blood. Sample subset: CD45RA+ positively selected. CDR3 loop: CASSRDRTGETQYF. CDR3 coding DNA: TGTGCCAGCAGCCGGGACCGTACGGGGGAGACCCAGTACTTC.